This T cell receptor (beta chain) was sequenced during a study of blood T cell repertoires in COVID-19. Study information: Italy, Spain and the United States were the sources of the convalescent and acute COVID-19 samples. Sources were T cells, B-cell-depleted T cells, or PBMCs; the material itself was cDNA or gDNA.

Per the study methods: Amplification of reference gene primers provided the estimated nucleated cell counts. Profiling relied on immunoSEQ multiplex PCR, and the TCRdb table lists in-frame clones only, not all of them. D and trimming come from the DNA, and the V and J calls and clone size come from that table. The sample carries roughly 250,000 clones, approximately 90% recorded once. This CDR3 has 11 residues. The germline gives CDR1 KGHDR, CDR2 SFDVKD. The V end was cut by 1 base, the J end by 7 bases, with 2 bases between. Material for sequencing was peripheral blood. The chain recombines TRBV24-1 with TRBJ2-3; D ambiguous. This receptor was obtained from a man aged 60 to 69 who had recovered from COVID-19. DNA of the CDR3: TGTGCCACCAGTGATTTTAATACGCAGTATTTT. Its protein is CATSDFNTQYF.